These 18 T cell receptor beta chains came from one sample sequenced in a study of monozygotic twins with inflammatory bowel disease. TCRdb re-called the 5' RACE reads and gives one entry per CDR3 protein, without DNA. This repertoire comprises approximately 100,000 distinct CDR3 sequences; its ten largest clones make up 12%. Sequencing was done on a sample of blood. The receptors here all came from a human donor with ulcerative colitis or Crohn's disease, or a healthy co-twin of an affected twin (not recorded which).

The V and J genes are TRBV12-3 or TRBV12-4 and TRBJ1-4; TCRdb proposes TRBD1, but this gene call is untestable without DNA. This CDR3 is 14 amino acids long. CDR3 in amino acids: CASTRKPGGEKLFF.

V and J are TRBV20-1 and TRBJ2-5; TCRdb returns TRBD1, unconfirmable since there is no DNA. Germline V CDR1 and CDR2: DFQATT, SNEGSKA (reference sequence). The CDR3 length is 15 residues. The CDR3 is CSAQFGDRGQETQYF.

The chain combines TRBV28 with TRBJ2-3; with no DNA, the TCRdb D assignment of TRBD2 cannot be verified. Germline V gene sequence: CDR1 MDHEN, CDR2 SYDVKM. This CDR3 is built from 16 residues. The chain's CDR3 is CASSPPSGIRTDTQYF. Full variable domain (outside the CDR3, taken from reference TRBV28 and TRBJ2-3): DVKVTQSSRYLVKRTGEKVFLECVQDMDHENMFWYRQDPGLGLRLIYFSYDVKMKEKGDIPEGYSVSREKKERFSLILESASTNQTSMYLCASSPPSGIRTDTQYFGPGTRLTVL.

The chain recombines TRBV15 with TRBJ1-2; TCRdb's D gene call, TRBD1, goes unchecked for lack of DNA. The CDR3 length is 14 residues. Per the germline V gene, CDR1 is LNHNV and CDR2 is YYDKDF (reference sequence). This CDR3 reads CATSRGGDVYGYTF. Variable domain in full (rest from reference TRBV15 and TRBJ1-2): DAMVIQNPRYQVTQFGKPVTLSCSQTLNHNVMYWYQQKSSQAPKLLFHYYDKDFNNEADTPDNFQSRRPNTSFCFLDIRSPGLGDTAMYLCATSRGGDVYGYTFGSGTRLTVV.

The J gene is TRBJ1-2, the V gene TRBV3-1. CDR3 length: 13 amino acids. Germline CDR1 reads LGHDT; CDR2 reads YNNKEL (reference sequence). The CDR3 loop is CASSQDPAGGYTF.

This chain uses TRBV11-1 with TRBJ2-1; the TCRdb call, TRBD1, lacks DNA for checking. Germline V gives CDR1 SGHAT, CDR2 FQDESV (reference sequence). This CDR3 has 16 amino acids. The CDR3 reads CASSKNGGGRYNEQFF.

The chain recombines TRBV7-3 with TRBJ2-1; TCRdb indicates TRBD1, and absent DNA this call remains unverified. This CDR3 is built from 15 residues. Germline-derived CDR1 and CDR2 are SGHTA and FQGTGA. CDR3 residues: CASSLLPGGYNEQFF.

The chain links TRBV12-3 or TRBV12-4 to TRBJ1-4. This CDR3 is built from 16 residues. The CDR3 loop reads CASSTQEFATNEKLFF.

J is TRBJ1-6 and V is TRBV5-1. In germline, CDR1 is SGHRS, CDR2 YFSETQ. CDR3 size: 14 residues. The chain's CDR3 is CASSFGDVNSPLHF.

The chain carries TRBV4-2 and TRBJ2-2; TCRdb's D gene call, TRBD1, goes unchecked for lack of DNA. The CDR3 sequence is 15 residues long. Germline CDR1 reads LGHNA; CDR2 reads YNFKEQ. The CDR3 sequence is CASSQEQGDTGELFF.

The chain links TRBV28 to TRBJ2-5; checking the TCRdb D call of TRBD2 is not possible without DNA. From germline, CDR1 is MDHEN and CDR2 SYDVKM. The CDR3 consists of 14 residues. CDR3 sequence reads: CASTYTGRGETQYF.

The chain is built from TRBV2 and TRBJ2-1; TCRdb selects TRBD2, and the lack of DNA leaves this call unchecked. The CDR3 is 13 amino acids. Germline CDR1 is SNHLY and CDR2 is FYNNEI. The CDR3 reads CASSPFLREDQFF.

The CDR3 spells CASSLLGERNTEAFF. The chain links TRBV28 to TRBJ1-1. Germline loops: CDR1 MDHEN, CDR2 SYDVKM. The CDR3 totals 15 residues.

CDR3 amino acids: CSARTGGSGELFF. The rearrangement joins TRBV20-1 to TRBJ2-2; TCRdb's D call, TRBD1, is unchecked because there is no DNA. This CDR3 region has 13 residues. Germline V lookup: CDR1 DFQATT, CDR2 SNEGSKA (reference sequence).

This CDR3 reads CASSLETPPGELFF. The chain uses TRBV12-3 or TRBV12-4 and TRBJ2-2; without DNA, the TCRdb call of TRBD2 cannot be checked. The CDR3 runs to 14 residues.

J is TRBJ2-6 and V is TRBV23-1. TRBV23-1 is treated as an ORF (open reading frame) with a function not yet certain. The CDR3 runs 18 residues. The CDR3: CASSRSENEGPGANVLTF.

The chain joins TRBV12-3 or TRBV12-4 to TRBJ2-7; TCRdb proposes TRBD1, but this gene call is untestable without DNA. The CDR3 is made up of 14 amino acids. CDR3: CASSLQGASYEQYF.

The J gene is TRBJ1-1, the V gene TRBV18; TCRdb picks TRBD1, but there is no DNA to check that call. CDR1 and CDR2 from the germline V gene are KGHSH and LQKENI. This CDR3 has 14 residues. CDR3 residues: CASSPNRDDTEAFF. Using reference TRBV18 and TRBJ1-1 for the parts outside the CDR3, the full variable domain is NAGVMQNPRHLVRRRGQEARLRCSPMKGHSHVYWYRQLPEEGLKFMVYLQKENIIDESGMPKERFSAEFPKEGPSILRIQQVVRGDSAAYFCASSPNRDDTEAFFGQGTRLTVV.